This T cell receptor (beta chain) was sequenced in a study of T cell responses to AZD1222 COVID-19 vaccine. Study-level results: Scientists sampled the repertoires only once the peak T cell response had passed. Baseline testing showed seropositivity in only six AZD1222 recipients. Unmutated variant regions are reportedly the target of nearly half of TCRs that are spike-specific. Spike-wide vaccine-associated CD4 TCRs dominated at 160-218 and 743-854.

Turning to this clone: What it recognizes is unknown.

Profiling relied on immunoSEQ multiplex PCR, and the TCRdb table lists in-frame clones only, not all of them. The data contain 150,000 to 180,000 clones, about 90% of them singletons. This CDR3 region has 14 residues. The junction had 8 bases not matched to a gene; V was cut back by 4 bases and J by 6 bases. Germline CDR1 reads LGHDT; CDR2 reads YNNKEL (reference sequence). This specimen consisted of peripheral blood, obtained on day 0 of MenACWY control vaccination. The rearrangement uses TRBV3-1 (or the pseudogene TRBV3-2) and TRBJ2-7, with 8 positions matching TRBD2. This sequence originates from an adult in good health. Here the CDR3 reads CASSLSGGDSEQYF. As DNA, the CDR3 is TGTGCCAGCAGCCTAAGCGGGGGAGATAGCGAGCAGTACTTC.